Shown below are 17 T cell receptor beta chains from a single sample sequenced in a study of tumor-infiltrating lymphocytes in primary liver carcinoma. Reverse transcription of roughly 470 ng total RNA with a constant-region primer produced TCR beta cDNA. Sequencing libraries for TCR beta derived from three nested multiplex PCR rounds that used slightly modified ARM-PCR. TRBV1-TRBV30 forward and Cbeta reverse primers drove the first two approximately 10-cycle rounds. In TCRdb, the multiplex PCR reads were re-called with MiXCR into one record per CDR3 protein. Among fewer than 400,000 distinct CDR3 sequences listed, 45% to 70% were seen once. RNA was extracted from whole blood without cell sorting, alongside germline DNA. Sequenced sample: peripheral blood. The receptors come from a woman in her twenties or thirties with primary liver carcinoma and hepatitis B virus infection.

The CDR3 spells CASSNYGYTF. For the CDR3, the DNA is TGTGCCAGCAGCAACTATGGCTACACCTTC. The V call is TRBV28, the J call TRBJ1-2; D remains ambiguous. The CDR3 totals 10 residues. Per germline, CDR1 MDHEN and CDR2 SYDVKM. V shed 6 bases and J shed 2 bases, with 1 base lying between them.

In regard to this clonotype: A much more abundant neighbour one base away suggests this may be a read error. The chain has TRBV5-6 and TRBJ2-7, with a weak D call TRBD2 (6 bases). The CDR3 is 13 amino acids. CDR1 and CDR2 from the germline V gene are SGHDT and YYEEEE. Trimming stripped 4 bases from V and 5 bases from J, with 13 bases between. For the CDR3, the DNA is TGTGCCAGCAGCGACCCGGAGGGCCACGAGCAGTACTTC. Translated: CASSDPEGHEQYF.

The rearrangement uses TRBV6-5 and TRBJ2-4; possible D gene TRBD2, 5 bases. The CDR3 is 14 amino acids. Germline V gene sequence: CDR1 MNHEY, CDR2 SVGAGI. V lost 7 bases to trimming and J lost 0 bases, with 10 bases between them. This chain's CDR3 is CASNSGLAKNIQYF. The CDR3 region has the DNA TGTGCCAGCAACTCGGGGTTAGCCAAAAACATTCAGTACTTC.

This clonotype came up once. A much larger clone differs by one base, so this may be a read error. The CDR3 is CASSLQACEQYF. The CDR3 DNA reads TGTGCCAGCAGTTTACAAGCTTGCGAGCAGTACTTC. The chain links TRBV12-3 or TRBV12-4 to TRBJ2-7; D remains unclear. CDR3 size: 12 residues. Deletions cut 2 bases from V and 6 bases from J, with 8 bases between.

The V and J genes are TRBV28 and TRBJ2-7, with a possible D match to TRBD1 (5 bases). The CDR3 totals 12 residues. V was cut by 2 bases and J by 7 bases, with 9 bases left in between. In germline, CDR1 is MDHEN, CDR2 SYDVKM. DNA of the CDR3: TGTGCCAGCAGTTTACTGGGGCGGGAGCAGTACTTC. As protein: CASSLLGREQYF.

Regarding this clonotype: Germline is not matched at one junction end, which may reflect a read error. This chain links TRBV4-3 with TRBJ2-2; 8 bases agree with TRBD1. Looked up from germline, CDR1 is LGHNA and CDR2 is YSLEER. This CDR3 spans 15 amino acids. As DNA, the CDR3 is TGCGCCAGTAGCCAAGGGACAGGCAACACCGGGGAGCTGTTTTTT. It codes for CASSQGTGNTGELFF.

This clonotype was recorded at least ten times. The rearrangement joins TRBV6-5 to TRBJ2-7; 9 nucleotides agree with TRBD1. The germline V gene has CDR1 MNHEY and CDR2 SVGAGI. This CDR3 has 14 amino acids. V shed 8 bases, J shed 2 bases, and the junction held 7 bases outside the gene matches. The CDR3 sequence: CASARQGDTYEQYF. Here the CDR3 DNA reads TGTGCCAGCGCTAGACAGGGGGACACCTACGAGCAGTACTTC.

Details on this clonotype: A much larger clonotype is one base distant, so this may be a read error. Likely a read error: the CDR3 ends without its conserved phenylalanine or tryptophan. As DNA, the CDR3 is TGCAGCGTTGAAGAAGGGCAGGGACCCTACGAGCAGTACCTC. It translates to CSVEEGQGPYEQYL. This chain uses TRBV29-1 with TRBJ2-7; either TRBD1 or TRBD2 may supply D (5 bases each). The germline V and J ends were trimmed by 0 bases and 2 bases, with 11 bases remaining between them. The germline V gene has CDR1 SQVTM and CDR2 ANQGSEA. CDR3 length: 14 amino acids.

About this clonotype: A much larger clone is a single base away; this may be a read error. Lacking the conserved final phenylalanine or tryptophan, this CDR3 likely reflects a read error. The chain employs TRBV12-3 or TRBV12-4 and TRBJ2-2; no reliable D call. The V gene lost 5 bases and the J gene lost 2 bases, with 15 bases spanning the gap. The CDR3 has 16 amino acids. The CDR3 region has the DNA TGTGCCAGCAGTCTTCTCCTCACCTCCAACACCGGGGAGCTGTTTTAT. This gives the protein CASSLLLTSNTGELFY.

Concerning this clonotype: Sequence at one end of the junction differs from germline and may be a read error. The chain uses TRBV11-3 and TRBJ2-1, with 7 bases fitting TRBD2. CDR1 SGHNT and CDR2 YENEEA come from the germline V gene. This CDR3 has 15 amino acids. CDR3 protein: CASSLTGGDYYEQFF. DNA of the CDR3: TGTGCCAGCAGCCTCACGGGCGGGGACTACTATGAGCAGTTCTTC.

Many counts were recorded for this clonotype. V is TRBV4-3 and J is TRBJ2-1; the match to TRBD2 covers 10 bases. J lost 10 bases, V lost 3 bases, and 12 bases had no gene match. The CDR3 totals 16 residues. Germline CDR1 and CDR2: LGHNA and YSLEER. The CDR3 DNA reads TGCGCCAGCAGCCACAGCGGAAGCGGGAGGGGTTGGGAGCAGTTCTTC. Translation gives CASSHSGSGRGWEQFF.

This clonotype was detected ten times or more. The genes are TRBV6-2 or TRBV6-3 and TRBJ1-1, with 10 bases lining up with TRBD1. CDR3 length: 14 amino acids. In germline, CDR1 is MNHEY, CDR2 SVGEGT. V lost 2 bases to trimming and J lost 8 bases; unmatched junction nucleotides: 5. The CDR3, as DNA: TGTGCCAGCAGTTACGGGACAGGGGCTCGGGAAGCTTTCTTT. Its translation: CASSYGTGAREAFF.

This clonotype showed up many times. The chain couples TRBV11-2 to TRBJ2-1; D uncertain. CDR3 length equals 16 residues. V lost 0 bases and J lost 0, with 9 bases in between. Germline values: CDR1 SGHAT, CDR2 FQNNGV. The CDR3 is CASSLDFGTSYNEQFF. The CDR3 DNA follows: TGTGCCAGCAGCTTAGATTTTGGCACCTCCTACAATGAGCAGTTCTTC.

The chain uses TRBV11-2 and TRBJ2-2; D perhaps matches TRBD1 (6 bases). V was shortened by 6 bases and J by 7 bases, with 15 bases between the two germline ends. Germline CDR1 is SGHAT and CDR2 is FQNNGV. The CDR3 has 14 amino acids. CDR3 DNA sequence: TGTGCCAGCAGTTACGGGACATTAGGCGGGGAGCTGTTTTTT. Translated, it gives CASSYGTLGGELFF.

This chain connects TRBV7-3 to TRBJ2-3, with D perhaps being TRBD1 or TRBD2 (5 bases each). The CDR3 has 14 amino acids. Trimming cost V 2 bases and J 4 bases, with 10 bases left between them. Germline V lookup: CDR1 SGHTA, CDR2 FQGTGA. This CDR3 is CASSLGGSSDTQYF. CDR3 coding DNA: TGTGCCAGCAGCTTAGGGGGATCCTCAGATACGCAGTATTTT.

A word on this clonotype: One end of the junction does not line up with germline, which may come from a read error. The V call is TRBV11-2, the J call TRBJ2-5; TRBD1 matches 9 bases. The CDR3 runs to 16 residues. Germline V gene sequence: CDR1 SGHAT, CDR2 FQNNGV. Written as DNA, the CDR3 is TGTTCCAGCAGCTTCCCTCACAGGGGGCGGCAAGAGACCCAGTACTTC. It translates to CSSSFPHRGRQETQYF.

A remark on this clonotype: At one boundary the junction diverges from the germline segment, which might be a read error. This rearrangement joins TRBV6-2 or TRBV6-3 to TRBJ2-2, with a weak D call TRBD2 (7 bases). Per the germline V gene, CDR1 is MNHEY and CDR2 is SVGEGT. This CDR3 region has 15 residues. The CDR3 protein is CASNRGAQGTWELFF. The CDR3 nucleotides are TGTGCCAGCAACCGGGGGGCACAGGGCACCTGGGAGCTGTTTTTT.